This T cell receptor (beta chain) emerged from a study of blood T cells in healthy people across ages (dated by TCRdb to between 2015 and 2017). In the study overall: In model experiments, template switching captured about one uniquely barcoded TCR beta cDNA molecule for every two T cells. To track age-related changes in TCR beta repertoire diversity, the study relied on deep sequencing normalized with unique cDNA molecular identifiers. The donors were divided into four age groups: young (average approximately 16 years), middle-aged (approximately 42), aged (approximately 62) and long-lived (82). For two donors (one aged 18 to 29 and one aged 80 or older), the study analyzed two additional independent replicas of 1 million unique cDNA reads from the same blood draw.

The investigation overall reported the following: Estimates of total diversity based on one million sequenced T cells were regarded as lower bounds and as underestimates. The percentage of naive T cells measured by flow cytometry correlated strongly with observed TCR beta diversity. Donor CMV infection status was unknown, potentially confounding age-related changes in expanded clonotypes. Compared with the aged group, the long-lived group had more naive CD4+ T cells, fewer expanded clones and increased TCR diversity, suggesting age selection. As age increased, observed TCR beta diversity per million T cells dropped in a roughly linear way, and a significant reduction was already evident by age about 40. Bulk unsorted PBMC profiling prevented conclusive comparison of naive and antigen-experienced compartments.

Systemically healthy Caucasian individuals from Russia, about 38 in total and aged roughly 6 to 100 years, were included as donors. Roughly 10 milliliters of peripheral blood were collected from each donor into EDTA-treated Vacutainer tubes. Ficoll-Paque density-gradient centrifugation was used to isolate PBMCs, with at least 6.5 million per sample. Trizol reagent was used to extract total RNA from PBMCs, with at least 6 micrograms per sample. The percentages of naive CD45RAhigh/CD27high T cells were determined by flow cytometry on a PBMC aliquot from every donor. The method was 5' RACE. The run used an Illumina HiSeq 2500. A second PCR of about 7 to 12 cycles was run with a J-beta primer mix and a sample-barcoded 5' primer. A unique molecular identifier was introduced onto each TCR beta cDNA molecule by a template-switch 5' adaptor carrying 12 random nucleotides. At least 2.5 million CDR3-containing paired-end reads were obtained from each sample. First-strand cDNA was synthesized from all RNA with the Mint cDNA synthesis kit, primed by a TRBC-specific oligonucleotide. After uracil-DNA glycosylase treatment, a first 18-cycle PCR used universal primers M1SS and BC2_uni_R on all cDNA. Under the source paper's analysis protocol: Normalization of each sample was performed by random selection of 1 million high-quality reads, each carrying a distinct molecular identifier. Instead of being binned into consensus sequences, reads with shared molecular identifiers were discarded. MiTCR, set to a Q25 quality threshold and the strictest error-elimination algorithm, was used for CDR3 identification, clonotype clustering and error correction. A nonparametric unseen species model using Euler transformation provided a lower-bound estimate of total TCR beta diversity. The public sequencing data were trimmed at Q25 with fastp and processed into clonotypes with MiXCR by TCRdb, which kept only in-frame beta chains. One record per CDR3 amino acid sequence lists the most common genes and DNA. The V and J calls were determined by TCRdb, not by the authors. The sample table lists around 820,000 distinct CDR3 sequences, 25% of them with a count of one. Clones ranked in the top ten supply under 4.5% of the sample.

Including cysteine and phenylalanine, the CDR3 has 15 amino acids. Only the CDR3 part of the read is kept: 45 bases, read in frame from the first base. In the germline V gene, CDR1 corresponds to SGHDT and CDR2 to YYEEEE. V trim: 0 bases; J trim: 3 bases; unmatched bases: 4. This clonotype has more than one count but fewer than ten. Its target antigen remains unknown. No per-base quality is available; no much larger clone lies one base away. This same sample was also part of a study on T cells of mothers and their children. Per the second study: Donors were nine systemically healthy Caucasian individuals: three mothers and their six children. cDNA synthesis used all of the extracted RNA, with 1.5 ug of RNA in each 15 ul reaction. In the second PCR, the M1S primer introduced both the sample barcodes and 2-4 random nucleotides. Over 9.5 million TCR beta CDR3 reads came from each mother, compared with about 3 million reads from each child. TCR recombination output is similarly shaped by thymic selection in related and unrelated pairs, with a minor effect exerted by inherited differences. Normalized repertoire overlap in related mother-child pairs was always slightly higher than in unrelated mother-child pairs, but the difference was never significant. With a sensitivity of approximately 100 clones per million clonotypes, no persistent microchimeric T cell clones were detected. In the study, deep NGS was used to compare the TCR beta repertoires of mothers and children, and features distinguishing related mother-child pairs from unrelated individuals were sought. Mothers averaged about 40 +/- 4 years of age and children averaged about 10 +/- 4 years. After adapter ligation was performed with NEBNext reagents, the libraries were sequenced on an Illumina HiSeq 2000 with 100+100 nt paired-end reads. To avoid cross-contamination, the mother libraries and the child libraries were prepared a month apart and sequenced in separate runs. Between about 500,000 and 2,100,000 distinct TCR beta clonotypes were identified per donor. Naive TCR beta clonotypes were estimated from low-frequency clonotypes matched to each donor's FACS-determined naive share, without sorting.

The TCR originated in a boy younger than 18 in good health. This receptor chain uses TRBV5-6 and TRBJ2-3; 7 nucleotides in the junction match TRBD1. The sequenced sample was blood. The nucleotides read TGTGCCAGCAGCTTGGACAGGGGACAGACAGATACGCAGTATTTT. Its coded protein is CASSLDRGQTDTQYF.